The 25 T cell receptor beta chains listed next were all sequenced from one sample in a study of shared clonotypes between healthy human individuals. CD45RO-negative CD8 cells positively selected for CCR7 made up the naive population, which excluded terminally differentiated effector memory CD45RA+ cells. The protocol was immunoSEQ multiplex PCR, while the TCRdb copy is restricted to in-frame clones and leaves out a portion. The sample shows some 2 million clones, just under 95% of them seen only once. Material for sequencing was naive CD8+ T cells sorted from blood. The receptors originated from a man aged 18 to 29 in good health.

The gene calls are TRBV14 and TRBJ1-4, with D possibly matching TRBD1 (6 bases). This CDR3 contains 17 residues. V was clipped by 0 bases and J by 4 bases, with 15 bases between them. Germline CDR1 SGHDN, CDR2 FVKESK. The CDR3 sequence is CASSQDIMTGLNEKLFF. The CDR3 DNA sequence: TGTGCCAGCAGCCAAGATATCATGACAGGCCTTAATGAAAAACTGTTTTTT.

This chain connects TRBV5-6 to TRBJ2-7; a possible D gene is TRBD2 (5 bases). Germline V gives CDR1 SGHDT, CDR2 YYEEEE. The CDR3 loop spans 11 amino acids. V was trimmed by 7 bases and J by 6 bases, leaving 11 bases between them. CDR3 in amino acids: CASASEGEQYF. The DNA for the CDR3 is TGTGCCAGCGCATCCGAGGGCGAGCAGTACTTC.

CDR3 DNA sequence: TGCGCCAGCAGTCTGGGACTAGCGGAAGATTGGCAGTTCTTC. Protein sequence: CASSLGLAEDWQFF. The chain carries TRBV5-1 and TRBJ2-1; 11 nucleotides match TRBD2. V was clipped by 5 bases and J by 12 bases; unmatched bases: 10. CDR1 is SGHRS and CDR2 is YFSETQ in the germline V gene. CDR3 length: 14 residues.

The rearrangement uses TRBV29-1 and TRBJ2-2; the D call may be TRBD1 or TRBD2 (6 bases each). Germline V lookup: CDR1 SQVTM, CDR2 ANQGSEA. V was pared by 7 bases and J by 2 bases, with 20 bases between. The CDR3 runs 16 residues. The CDR3 sequence: CSALQGRGTNTGELFF. The DNA for the CDR3 is TGCAGCGCCTTACAGGGCCGGGGGACTAACACCGGGGAGCTGTTTTTT.

This clone was found once. V usage is TRBV7-9 and J usage is TRBJ1-1; 8 bases align to TRBD1. The CDR3 loop spans 15 amino acids. J was trimmed by 1 base and V by 5 bases; bases with no gene match: 6. Looked up from germline, CDR1 is SEHNR and CDR2 is FQNEAQ (reference sequence). CDR3 loop: CASSIRTGRNTEAFF. The CDR3 region has the DNA TGTGCCAGCAGCATCCGGACAGGGCGGAACACTGAAGCTTTCTTT.

The chain combines TRBV4-3 with TRBJ2-7, with D possibly matching TRBD1 (6 bases). Germline V CDR1 and CDR2: LGHNA, YSLEER. The CDR3 totals 16 residues. Trimming stripped 4 bases from V and 1 base from J, with 17 bases between. The CDR3 region has the DNA TGCGCCAGCAGCCCTCACCCATCGACAGGTTCCTACGAGCAGTACTTC. It encodes CASSPHPSTGSYEQYF.

This chain links TRBV9 with TRBJ2-2; D gene uncertain. The CDR3 is 14 residues long. The germline V and J ends were trimmed by 4 bases and 6 bases, with 13 bases remaining between them. The V gene's germline CDR1 is SGDLS and CDR2 YYNGEE. This chain's CDR3 is CASSLTPSPGELFF. Here the CDR3 DNA reads TGTGCCAGCAGCCTAACCCCAAGCCCCGGGGAGCTGTTTTTT.

The chain has TRBV29-1 and TRBJ2-5, with D tentatively TRBD1 (6 bases). Trimming took off 3 bases at V and 5 bases at J, with 13 bases between the two ends. This CDR3 is built from 13 residues. CDR1 and CDR2 (germline): SQVTM, ANQGSEA. CDR3 nucleotide sequence: TGCAGCGTTGATCAGGGGCTGGAGGAGACCCAGTACTTC. Translated, it gives CSVDQGLEETQYF.

The gene calls are TRBV6-5 and TRBJ2-1, with TRBD2 matching over 7 bases. Trimming removed 4 bases from V and 6 bases from J; junction bases left unmatched: 3. CDR1 is MNHEY and CDR2 is SVGAGI in the germline V gene. The CDR3 runs 13 residues. CDR3 amino acids: CASSSGTTNEQFF. CDR3 nucleotide sequence: TGTGCCAGCAGTTCCGGGACTACCAATGAGCAGTTCTTC.

V gene TRBV19 combines with J gene TRBJ2-2, with TRBD2 matching over 10 bases. Germline CDR1 reads LNHDA; CDR2 reads SQIVND (reference sequence). V dropped 3 bases and J dropped 7; count of bases not matched to a gene: 8. The CDR3 is made up of 16 amino acids. CDR3 residues: CASSILTSGIGGELFF. CDR3 bases: TGTGCCAGTAGTATTTTAACTAGCGGGATTGGCGGGGAGCTGTTTTTT.

The genes are TRBV9 and TRBJ2-3; 8 positions match TRBD2. The V gene's germline CDR1 is SGDLS and CDR2 YYNGEE. This CDR3 comprises 17 residues. The ends lost 0 bases at V and 2 bases at J; junction bases unmatched: 8. The CDR3 DNA sequence: TGTGCCAGCAGCGTAGAAGGCCAGCGGGGGTACACAGATACGCAGTATTTT. This gives the protein CASSVEGQRGYTDTQYF.

The V call is TRBV6-5, the J call TRBJ2-2; perhaps TRBD2 as D (6 bases). Germline V gene sequence: CDR1 MNHEY, CDR2 SVGAGI. The CDR3 has 15 amino acids. Between the trimmed V and J ends, which lost 3 bases and 0 bases, there was a span of 8 bases. In DNA, the CDR3 is TGTGCCAGCAGTTATCGACTAGCGAACACCGGGGAGCTGTTTTTT. Translating it yields CASSYRLANTGELFF.

This chain connects TRBV9 to TRBJ1-3; D is undetermined. The length of the CDR3 is 17 residues. Germline CDR1 SGDLS, CDR2 YYNGEE. V shed 0 bases and J shed 2 bases, with 15 bases lying between them. The CDR3 sequence: CASSVGIAAWAGNTIYF. The CDR3 DNA reads TGTGCCAGCAGCGTAGGTATAGCAGCCTGGGCTGGAAACACCATATATTTT.

The V call is TRBV7-6, the J call TRBJ1-1; TRBD1 is a possible D gene (5 bases). Germline-derived CDR1 and CDR2 are SGHVS and FNYEAQ. V lost 5 bases to trimming and J lost 5 bases, with 12 bases between them. The CDR3 is 13 residues long. CDR3 nucleotides: TGTGCCAGCAGCCAGGACAAGGGGACTGAAGCTTTCTTT. Its translation is CASSQDKGTEAFF.

The chain combines TRBV10-3 with TRBJ1-3; a possible D gene is TRBD1 (6 bases). The CDR3 runs 14 residues. V lost 6 bases and J lost 4, with 13 bases in between. Germline CDR1 is ENHRY and CDR2 is SYGVKD. CDR3 bases: TGTGCCATCAGCAGTGGGGGGACAGGAAACACCATATATTTT. Translating it yields CAISSGGTGNTIYF.

V and J are TRBV11-2 and TRBJ2-7, with D perhaps being TRBD1 or TRBD2 (5 bases each). V lost 6 bases, J lost 2 bases, and 17 bases lay in between. Per germline, CDR1 SGHAT and CDR2 FQNNGV. The CDR3 has 15 residues. The CDR3 protein is CASSYDRDAAYEQYF. The CDR3 DNA follows: TGTGCCAGCAGTTACGACCGGGACGCGGCCTACGAGCAGTACTTC.

This chain links TRBV5-1 with TRBJ2-7; 9 nucleotides line up with TRBD2. V was clipped by 1 base and J by 2 bases; unmatched bases: 4. Germline V gene lookup returns CDR1 SGHRS and CDR2 YFSETQ. The CDR3 spans 15 residues. CDR3 residues: CASSLTPSGAYEQYF. The DNA for the CDR3 is TGCGCCAGCAGCTTGACCCCTAGCGGGGCCTACGAGCAGTACTTC.

The V call is TRBV4-1, the J call TRBJ2-1, with TRBD2 matching 7 bases. Germline assignment: CDR1 MGHRA and CDR2 YSYEKL. The CDR3 spans 13 residues. V dropped 5 bases and J dropped 4; count of bases not matched to a gene: 2. CDR3 sequence (DNA): TGCGCCAGCAGCGGGGGGGTATACAATGAGCAGTTCTTC. This gives the protein CASSGGVYNEQFF.

The chain couples TRBV2 to TRBJ2-1; D ambiguous. Germline V gives CDR1 SNHLY, CDR2 FYNNEI. The CDR3 is 12 amino acids. Trimming took off 6 bases at V and 5 bases at J, with 8 bases between the two ends. CDR3 bases: TGTGCCAGCAGGGGCAGTGACAATGAGCAGTTCTTC. It yields the protein CASRGSDNEQFF.

The chain links TRBV10-2 to TRBJ2-2; weak D call: TRBD1 (6 bases). The CDR3 covers 16 residues. Germline V gives CDR1 WSHSY, CDR2 SAAADI. Trimming cost V 3 bases and J 2 bases, with 13 bases left between them. DNA of the CDR3: TGCGCCAGCAGTGAAAACAGGGTATTTAACACCGGGGAGCTGTTTTTT. Its translation: CASSENRVFNTGELFF.

The chain has TRBV9 and TRBJ2-2; 7 nucleotides agree with TRBD2. Per germline, CDR1 SGDLS and CDR2 YYNGEE. The CDR3 is made up of 16 amino acids. With V trimmed by 2 bases and J by 1 base, 5 bases remained unmatched. The CDR3 DNA reads as TGTGCCAGCAGCGTTAGACTAGCTCTGAACACCGGGGAGCTGTTTTTT. Its protein product is CASSVRLALNTGELFF.

The genes are TRBV9 and TRBJ1-1; D unclear. Germline V lookup: CDR1 SGDLS, CDR2 YYNGEE. V was trimmed by 4 bases and J by 4 bases, leaving 11 bases between them. CDR3 length: 13 residues. CDR3 DNA sequence: TGTGCCAGCAGCTCCTTGGAGGGCACTGAAGCTTTCTTT. It specifies CASSSLEGTEAFF.

The CDR3 loop reads CASSPREDNEKLFF. The CDR3 nucleotides read TGCGCCAGCAGCCCTAGGGAGGACAATGAAAAACTGTTTTTT. J is TRBJ1-4 and V is TRBV4-1; no reliable D call. The CDR3 is 14 amino acids. Per the germline V gene, CDR1 is MGHRA and CDR2 is YSYEKL. The V end lost 4 bases, the J end lost 5 bases, and 11 bases lay between the germline ends.

This chain uses TRBV6-1 with TRBJ2-7, with D unclear. The ends were cut back, 1 base at V and 3 bases at J, with 10 bases in the middle. The CDR3 covers 14 residues. Germline CDR1 is MNHNS and CDR2 is SASEGT. The CDR3 loop is CASSEVVWGYEQYF. In DNA, the CDR3 is TGTGCCAGCAGTGAAGTTGTTTGGGGCTACGAGCAGTACTTC.

Turning to this clone: The sample holds other DNA sequences that translate to the same CDR3. The chain uses TRBV30 and TRBJ2-3, with D maybe TRBD1 (7 bases). Trimming shortened V by 0 bases and J by 3 bases, and 13 bases separated the two germline ends. In germline, CDR1 is GTSNPN, CDR2 SVGIG (reference sequence). This CDR3 spans 15 amino acids. Written as DNA, the CDR3 is TGTGCCTGGAGTGTAGGGGCAGGGGGGACAGATACGCAGTATTTT. Its protein product is CAWSVGAGGTDTQYF.